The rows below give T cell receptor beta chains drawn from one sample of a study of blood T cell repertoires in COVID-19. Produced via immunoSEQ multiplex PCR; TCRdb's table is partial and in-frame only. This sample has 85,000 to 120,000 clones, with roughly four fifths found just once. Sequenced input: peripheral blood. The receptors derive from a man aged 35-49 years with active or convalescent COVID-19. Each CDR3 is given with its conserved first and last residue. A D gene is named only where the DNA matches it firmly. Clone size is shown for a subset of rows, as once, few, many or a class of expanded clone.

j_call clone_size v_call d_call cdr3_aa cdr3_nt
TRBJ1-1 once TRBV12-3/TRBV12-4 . CASSYPENTEAFF TGTGCCAGCAGTTATCCAGAAAACACTGAAGCTTTCTTT
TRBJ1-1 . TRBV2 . CASRRADENTEAFF TGTGCCAGCAGGAGGGCAGATGAGAACACTGAAGCTTTCTTT
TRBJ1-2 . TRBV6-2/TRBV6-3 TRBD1 CASSYHDRDYGYTF TGTGCCAGCAGTTACCACGACAGGGACTATGGCTACACCTTC
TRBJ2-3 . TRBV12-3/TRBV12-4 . CASRTKTVAYF TGTGCCAGCAGAACAAAGACTGTTGCGTATTTT
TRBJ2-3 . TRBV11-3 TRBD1 CASSSPGAGGSTDTQYF TGTGCCAGCAGCTCCCCCGGGGCAGGGGGAAGCACAGATACGCAGTATTTT
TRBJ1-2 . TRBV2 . CASSENSYGYTF TGTGCCAGCAGTGAAAACTCCTATGGCTACACCTTC
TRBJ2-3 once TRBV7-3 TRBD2 CASSLTLAGGTDTQYF TGTGCCAGCAGCTTAACCCTAGCGGGGGGCACAGATACGCAGTATTTT
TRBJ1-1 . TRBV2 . CASSGLTVKNTEAFF TGTGCCAGCAGTGGATTGACAGTAAAGAACACTGAAGCTTTCTTT
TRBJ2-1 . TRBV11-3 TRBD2 CASSQRLADSSYNEQFF TGTGCCAGCAGCCAACGACTAGCGGATAGCTCCTACAATGAGCAGTTCTTC
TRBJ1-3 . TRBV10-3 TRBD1 CAIRGQAAFGNTIYF TGTGCCATCAGGGGACAGGCCGCTTTTGGAAACACCATATATTTT
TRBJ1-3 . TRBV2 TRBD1 CASNAQTGFGNTIYF TGTGCCAGCAATGCACAGACAGGGTTTGGAAACACCATATATTTT
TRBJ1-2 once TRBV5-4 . CASSSNGAGGTNYGYTF TGTGCCAGCAGTTCAAATGGGGCGGGGGGGACTAACTATGGCTACACCTTC
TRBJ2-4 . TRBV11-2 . CASSSRLFPKNIQYF TGTGCCAGCAGCTCACGACTATTTCCCAAAAACATTCAGTACTTC
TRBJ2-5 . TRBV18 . CASGDKQETQYF TGTGCCAGCGGGGACAAACAAGAGACCCAGTACTTC
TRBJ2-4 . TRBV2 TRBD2 CASRATSGGPVAKNIQYF TGTGCCAGCAGAGCCACTAGCGGGGGGCCGGTAGCCAAAAACATTCAGTACTTC
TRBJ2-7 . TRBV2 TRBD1 CASSERGGLTYEQYF TGTGCCAGCAGTGAGCGAGGGGGCCTCACCTACGAGCAGTACTTC
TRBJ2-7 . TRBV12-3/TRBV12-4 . CASSLGGNYEQYF TGTGCCAGCAGTTTAGGAGGGAACTACGAGCAGTACTTC
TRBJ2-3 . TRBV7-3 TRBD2 CASSLKASGGADTQYF TGTGCCAGCAGCTTAAAGGCTAGCGGGGGGGCAGATACGCAGTATTTT
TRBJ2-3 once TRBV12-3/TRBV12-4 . CASSLDGQQQYF TGTGCCAGCAGTTTAGATGGGCAACAGCAGTATTTT
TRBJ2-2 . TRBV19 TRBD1 CASSIAWDRNTGELFF TGTGCCAGTAGTATAGCTTGGGACAGGAACACCGGGGAGCTGTTTTTT
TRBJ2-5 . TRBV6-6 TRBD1 CASSTRTGGRETQYF TGTGCCAGCAGTACTCGGACAGGGGGACGGGAGACCCAGTACTTC
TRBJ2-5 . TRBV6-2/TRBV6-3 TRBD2 CASSLPTSLETQYF TGTGCCAGCAGTTTACCGACTAGCCTTGAGACCCAGTACTTC
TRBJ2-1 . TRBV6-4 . CASSVTGSIYNEQFF TGTGCCAGCAGTGTTACCGGGAGTATCTACAATGAGCAGTTCTTC
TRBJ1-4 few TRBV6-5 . CASSYQPEAHEKLFF TGTGCCAGCAGTTACCAACCCGAGGCCCATGAAAAACTGTTTTTT
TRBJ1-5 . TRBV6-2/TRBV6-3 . CASSYSNSYQPQHF TGTGCCAGCAGTTACTCGAACAGTTATCAGCCCCAGCATTTT
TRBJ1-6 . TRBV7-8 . CASSLEGGGYNSPLHF TGTGCCAGCAGCTTAGAGGGAGGGGGCTATAATTCACCCCTCCACTTT
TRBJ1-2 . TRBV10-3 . CAISGADGYTF TGTGCCATCAGTGGCGCCGATGGCTACACCTTC
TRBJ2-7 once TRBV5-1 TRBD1 CASSSRTGIYEQYF TGCGCCAGCAGCTCCCGGACAGGGATCTACGAGCAGTACTTC
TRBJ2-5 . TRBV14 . CASSPRLGGQETQYF TGTGCCAGCAGCCCTCGCCTTGGCGGTCAAGAGACCCAGTACTTC
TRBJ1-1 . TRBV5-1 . CASRVEGGTEAFF TGCGCCAGCAGAGTGGAGGGAGGCACTGAAGCTTTCTTT
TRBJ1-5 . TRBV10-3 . CAISESGGVGNQPQHF TGTGCCATCAGTGAGTCAGGCGGGGTGGGCAATCAGCCCCAGCATTTT
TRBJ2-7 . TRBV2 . CASSTGTDSYEQYF TGTGCCAGCAGTACTGGGACTGACTCCTACGAGCAGTACTTC
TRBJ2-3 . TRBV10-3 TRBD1 CAIRFNTGAHQDTQYF TGTGCCATCAGATTCAACACAGGGGCCCATCAGGATACGCAGTATTTT
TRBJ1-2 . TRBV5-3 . CARSLGLGRYTF TGTGCCAGAAGCTTGGGATTGGGGCGCTACACCTTC
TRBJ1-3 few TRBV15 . CATSRDEASSGNTIYF TGTGCCACCAGCAGAGATGAGGCGAGCTCTGGAAACACCATATATTTT
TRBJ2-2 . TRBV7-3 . CASSSQGTGELFF TGTGCCAGCAGCTCTCAGGGTACCGGGGAGCTGTTTTTT
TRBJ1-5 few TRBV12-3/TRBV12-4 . CASSLGQIQPQHF TGTGCCAGCAGTTTAGGACAGATTCAGCCCCAGCATTTT
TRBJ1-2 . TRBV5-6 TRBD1 CASSAGTGNYGYTF TGTGCCAGCAGCGCCGGGACAGGGAACTATGGCTACACCTTC
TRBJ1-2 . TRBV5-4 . CASSSPTGSDGYTF TGTGCCAGCAGCTCCCCTACAGGGTCGGATGGCTACACCTTC
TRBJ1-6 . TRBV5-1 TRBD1 CASSSRGLGEGSYNSPLHF TGCGCCAGCAGCTCTAGGGGGCTCGGTGAGGGTTCCTATAATTCACCCCTCCACTTT